This paragraph reports one TCR beta chain. Its antigen is as yet unknown. After removal of 4 bases from V and 9 bases from J, the junction contained 7 bases not matched to a gene. The CDR3 has 15 amino acids. Germline loops: CDR1 LGHNA, CDR2 YSLEER. Clones were read by immunoSEQ multiplex PCR, and TCRdb kept only the in-frame ones, dropping some. The sample records 85,000 to 100,000 clones, under 95% being singletons. The sample belongs to a study of T cell responses to AZD1222 COVID-19 vaccine. Study-wide results and limits: Spike-spanning, vaccine-associated CD4 TCRs were dominant at 160-218 and 743-854. Unmutated regions of variants are reportedly targeted by nearly half of spike-specific TCRs. Following two doses of AZD1222, Spike-specific TCR breadth and depth rose. Sampled repertoires all dated from after the peak T cell response.

The source of this sequence is an adult in good health. The starting material was peripheral blood, obtained on day 0 of AZD1222 vaccination. The chain uses TRBV4-3 and TRBJ1-6; 9 positions match TRBD1. In nucleotides, the CDR3 is TGCGCCAGCAGCCGAGAACGGGACAGGGTTTCACCCCTCCACTTT. Translated: CASSRERDRVSPLHF.